These 6 T cell receptor beta chains were sequenced from one sample in a study of vaccination effects on CD4 cells after COVID-19. No cognate antigen is known for these TCRs. Assay used: immunoSEQ multiplex PCR; TCRdb lists only in-frame clones, some missing. The table includes under 80,000 clones, 60% to 75% detected once. Sequencing followed a ViraFEST assay step that expanded antigen-specific CD4+ T cells with viral peptide pools. Cultured cells yielded isolated CD4+ T cells after 10 to 11 days. The person acquired a PCR-confirmed SARS-CoV-2 infection between March and December 2020. Sequencing used CD4+ T cells from PBMCs cultured with HIV peptides, obtained before COVID-19 vaccination. The subset: HIV-1 Nef peptide pool negative control/reference culture. All receptors come from a human donor who had a prior SARS-CoV-2 infection.

This sequence joins TRBV29-1 and TRBJ2-1; 7 bases fit TRBD2. From germline, CDR1 is SQVTM and CDR2 ANQGSEA. V gave up 8 bases and J gave up 5 bases; unmatched junction bases: 15. The CDR3 is 15 amino acids. For the CDR3, the DNA is TGCAGCCTGAGGGGAGGGGTGATTGCGGACAATGAGCAGTTCTTC. Protein product: CSLRGGVIADNEQFF.

The rearrangement links TRBV5-4 to TRBJ2-3; the D gene is possibly TRBD2 (6 bases). Trimming took 1 base from V and 0 from J, leaving 9 bases between them. Germline V gene lookup returns CDR1 SGHNT and CDR2 YYREEE (reference sequence). The CDR3 runs 15 residues. The CDR3 nucleotides read TGTGCCAGCAGCTTGACCGGGAGTAGCACAGATACGCAGTATTTT. Its protein is CASSLTGSSTDTQYF.

The rearrangement uses TRBV9 and TRBJ2-7, with D hard to call. The germline V and J ends were trimmed by 0 bases and 6 bases, with 7 bases remaining between them. This CDR3 is 12 amino acids long. CDR1 is SGDLS and CDR2 is YYNGEE in the germline V gene. The CDR3 nucleotides are TGTGCCAGCAGCGTAGTCGCCGGCGAGCAGTACTTC. Protein: CASSVVAGEQYF. The variable domain in full, completed from reference TRBV9 and TRBJ2-7, reads DSGVTQTPKHLITATGQRVTLRCSPRSGDLSVYWYQQSLDQGLQFLIQYYNGEERAKGNILERFSAQQFPDLHSELNLSSLELGDSALYFCASSVVAGEQYFGPGTRLTVT.

The chain uses TRBV6-1 and TRBJ2-7; 8 bases are a match to TRBD1. The CDR3 consists of 15 residues. The J segment lost 4 bases and the V segment lost 1 base, leaving 6 bases of the junction unmatched. Germline lookup yields CDR1 MNHNS and CDR2 SASEGT. The CDR3 DNA reads TGTGCCAGCAGTGAAGGGCCAGGGGGCGCGTACGAGCAGTACTTC. This codes for CASSEGPGGAYEQYF.

The chain recombines TRBV18 with TRBJ2-7; 7 bases are a match to TRBD1. Germline trimming cut 3 bases from V and 3 bases from J; bases unmatched to any gene: 11. CDR1 KGHSH and CDR2 LQKENI come from the germline V gene. The CDR3 sequence is 16 residues long. This CDR3 reads CASSPFPTGKFYEQYF. The CDR3 bases are TGTGCCAGCTCACCTTTCCCGACAGGGAAATTCTACGAGCAGTACTTC.

This chain connects TRBV16 to TRBJ1-5; D not resolved. There are 15 residues in the CDR3. Trimming stripped 4 bases from V and 4 bases from J, with 14 bases between. Germline CDR1 reads KGHSY; CDR2 reads FQNENV. The CDR3 region is CASSLSAITNQPQHF. The CDR3 region has the DNA TGTGCCAGCAGCCTATCAGCAATAACTAATCAGCCCCAGCATTTT.